The clone carrying this T cell receptor beta chain occurred once. Per the original methods: The assay estimated nucleated cells by amplifying reference gene primers. Measured with immunoSEQ multiplex PCR; TCRdb has only the in-frame clones, and not every one. The V and J calls and clone size are taken from that table; D and trimming were inferred from the DNA. The data contain approximately 240,000 clones, roughly 84% of them singletons. The source of the sample is a study of blood T cell repertoires in COVID-19. Study-level background: Whether acute or convalescent, the COVID-19 samples came from the United States, Italy and Spain. PBMCs, B-cell-depleted T cells, or T cells were the source of the cDNA or gDNA that made up the material.

CDR3 length equals 14 residues. The junction had 6 bases not matched to a gene; V was cut back by 10 bases and J by 0 bases. Germline lookup yields CDR1 MDHEN and CDR2 SYDVKM. The source material was peripheral blood. The J gene is TRBJ2-3, the V gene TRBV28; 8 bases align to TRBD2. This sequence was found in a woman in her thirties or forties with active or convalescent COVID-19. This CDR3 is CATERGRSTDTQYF. DNA for the CDR3: TGTGCCACAGAGCGGGGGAGAAGCACAGATACGCAGTATTTT.